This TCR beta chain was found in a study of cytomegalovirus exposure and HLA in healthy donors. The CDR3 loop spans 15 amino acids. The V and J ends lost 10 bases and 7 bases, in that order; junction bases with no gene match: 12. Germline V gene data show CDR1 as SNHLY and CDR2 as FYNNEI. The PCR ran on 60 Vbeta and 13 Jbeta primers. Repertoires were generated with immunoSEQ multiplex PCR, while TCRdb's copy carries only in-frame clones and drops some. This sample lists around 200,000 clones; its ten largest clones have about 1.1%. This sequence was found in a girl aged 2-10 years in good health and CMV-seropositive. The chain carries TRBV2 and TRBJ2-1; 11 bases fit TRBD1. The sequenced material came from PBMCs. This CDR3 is CANLYGQGAGNEQFF. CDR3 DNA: TGTGCCAACTTATACGGACAGGGGGCTGGTAATGAGCAGTTCTTC. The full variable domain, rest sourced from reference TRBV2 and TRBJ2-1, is EPEVTQTPSHQVTQMGQEVILRCVPISNHLYFYWYRQILGQKVEFLVSFYNNEISEKSEIFDDQFSVERPDGSNFTLKIRSTKLEDSAMYFCANLYGQGAGNEQFFGPGTRLTVL.